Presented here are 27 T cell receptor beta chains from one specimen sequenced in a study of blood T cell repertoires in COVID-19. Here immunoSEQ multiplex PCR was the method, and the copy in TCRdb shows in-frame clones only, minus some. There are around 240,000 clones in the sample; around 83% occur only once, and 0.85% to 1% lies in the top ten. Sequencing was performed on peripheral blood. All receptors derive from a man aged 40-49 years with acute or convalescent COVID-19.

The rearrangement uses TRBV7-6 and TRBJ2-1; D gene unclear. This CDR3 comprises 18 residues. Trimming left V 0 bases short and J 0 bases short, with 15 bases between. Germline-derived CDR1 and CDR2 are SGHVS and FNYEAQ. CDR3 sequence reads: CASSLAQIVVSSYNEQFF. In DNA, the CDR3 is TGTGCCAGCAGCTTAGCCCAGATTGTCGTCAGCTCCTACAATGAGCAGTTCTTC.

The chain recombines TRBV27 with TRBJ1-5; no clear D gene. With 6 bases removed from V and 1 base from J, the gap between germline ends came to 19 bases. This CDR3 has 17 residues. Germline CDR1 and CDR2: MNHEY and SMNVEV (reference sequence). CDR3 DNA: TGTGCCAGCAGCCCGCATCGGAGTCCGGGGAGCAATCAGCCCCAGCATTTT. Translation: CASSPHRSPGSNQPQHF.

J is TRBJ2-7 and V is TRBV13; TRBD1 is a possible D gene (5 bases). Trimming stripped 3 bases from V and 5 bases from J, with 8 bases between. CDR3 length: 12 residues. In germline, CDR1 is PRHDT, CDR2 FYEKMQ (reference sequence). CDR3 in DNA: TGTGCCAGCAGCTTTCAGGGTGACGAGCAGTACTTC. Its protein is CASSFQGDEQYF.

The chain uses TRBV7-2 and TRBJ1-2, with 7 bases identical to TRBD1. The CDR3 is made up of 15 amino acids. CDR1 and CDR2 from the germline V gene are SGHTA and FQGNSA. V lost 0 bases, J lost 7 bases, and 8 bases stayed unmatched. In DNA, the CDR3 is TGTGCCAGCAGCTTAGCGCAGGCAGGGGGAAGTGGCTACACCTTC. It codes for CASSLAQAGGSGYTF. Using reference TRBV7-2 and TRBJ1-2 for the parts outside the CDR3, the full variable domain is GAGVSQSPSNKVTEKGKDVELRCDPISGHTALYWYRQSLGQGLEFLIYFQGNSAPDKSGLPSDRFSAERTGGSVSTLTIQRTQQEDSAVYLCASSLAQAGGSGYTFGSGTRLTVV.

CDR3 nucleotides: TGTGCCAGCAGTTTCGACAGGGGTAATTCACCCCTCCACTTT. Protein sequence: CASSFDRGNSPLHF. V usage is TRBV6-6 and J usage is TRBJ1-6; TRBD1 matches 8 bases. CDR3 size: 14 residues. The V gene end was trimmed by 4 bases and the J gene end by 6 bases; junction bases not matched to a gene: 2. Germline values: CDR1 MNHNY, CDR2 SVGAGI (reference sequence).

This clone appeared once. The CDR3 region is CASSFYTGKNTEAFF. The CDR3 nucleotides read TGTGCCAGCAGCTTCTACACAGGGAAGAACACTGAAGCTTTCTTT. The V call is TRBV11-2, the J call TRBJ1-1; D is perhaps TRBD1 (6 bases). The length of the CDR3 is 15 residues. Germline lookup yields CDR1 SGHAT and CDR2 FQNNGV. Trimming pared 3 bases from V and 1 base from J, leaving 12 bases between.

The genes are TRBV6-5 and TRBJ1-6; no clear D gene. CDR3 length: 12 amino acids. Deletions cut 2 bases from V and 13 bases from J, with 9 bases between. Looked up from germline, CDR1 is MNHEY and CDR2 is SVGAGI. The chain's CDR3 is CASSYSSGPLHF. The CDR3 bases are TGTGCCAGCAGTTACAGTTCGGGGCCCCTCCACTTT.

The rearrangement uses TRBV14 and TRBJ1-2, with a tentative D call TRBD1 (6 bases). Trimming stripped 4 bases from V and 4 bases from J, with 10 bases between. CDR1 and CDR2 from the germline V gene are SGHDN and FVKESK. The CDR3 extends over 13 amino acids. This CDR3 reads CASSPGGLYGYTF. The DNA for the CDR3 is TGTGCCAGCAGCCCCGGGGGGCTCTATGGCTACACCTTC.

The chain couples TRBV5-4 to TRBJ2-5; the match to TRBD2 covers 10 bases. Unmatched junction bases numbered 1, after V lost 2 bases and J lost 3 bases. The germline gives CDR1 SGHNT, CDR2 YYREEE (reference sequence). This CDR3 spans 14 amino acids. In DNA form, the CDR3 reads TGTGCCAGCAGCTTCAGCGGGGGGGAAGAGACCCAGTACTTC. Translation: CASSFSGGEETQYF.

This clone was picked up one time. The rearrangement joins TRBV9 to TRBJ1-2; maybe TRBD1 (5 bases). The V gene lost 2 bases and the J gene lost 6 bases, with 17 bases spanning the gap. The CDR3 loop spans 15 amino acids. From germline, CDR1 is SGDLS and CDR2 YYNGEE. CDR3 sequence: CASSVLAGGGDGYTF. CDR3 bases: TGTGCCAGCAGCGTTCTGGCGGGGGGAGGAGATGGCTACACCTTC.

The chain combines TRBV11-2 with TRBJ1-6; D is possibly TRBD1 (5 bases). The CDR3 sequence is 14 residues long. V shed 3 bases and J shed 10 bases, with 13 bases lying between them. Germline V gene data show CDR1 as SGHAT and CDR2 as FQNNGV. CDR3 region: CASSFLGGGSPLHF. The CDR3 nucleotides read TGTGCCAGCAGCTTTCTGGGGGGAGGGTCACCCCTCCACTTT.

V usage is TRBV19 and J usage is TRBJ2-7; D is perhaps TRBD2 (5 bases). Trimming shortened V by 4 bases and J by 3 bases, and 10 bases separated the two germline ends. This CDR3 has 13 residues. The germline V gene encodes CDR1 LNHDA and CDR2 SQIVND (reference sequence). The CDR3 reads CASSRDYFYEQYF. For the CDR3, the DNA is TGTGCCAGTAGTAGAGACTACTTCTACGAGCAGTACTTC.

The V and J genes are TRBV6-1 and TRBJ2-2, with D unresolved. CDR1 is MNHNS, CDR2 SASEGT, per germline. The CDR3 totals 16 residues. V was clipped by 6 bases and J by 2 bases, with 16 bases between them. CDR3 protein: CASRETVQINTGELFF. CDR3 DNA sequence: TGTGCCAGCAGGGAAACGGTACAGATTAACACCGGGGAGCTGTTTTTT.

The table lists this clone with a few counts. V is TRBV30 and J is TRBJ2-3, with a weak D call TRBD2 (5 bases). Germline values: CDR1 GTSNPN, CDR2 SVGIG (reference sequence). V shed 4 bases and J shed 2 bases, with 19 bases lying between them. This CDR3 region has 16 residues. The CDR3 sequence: CAWIIPRGGLTDTQYF. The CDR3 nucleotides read TGTGCCTGGATCATCCCGCGAGGAGGCCTCACAGATACGCAGTATTTT.

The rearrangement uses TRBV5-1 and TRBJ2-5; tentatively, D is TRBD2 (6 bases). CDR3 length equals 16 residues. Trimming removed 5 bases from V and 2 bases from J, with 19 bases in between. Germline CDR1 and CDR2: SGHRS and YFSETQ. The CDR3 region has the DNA TGCGCCAGCAGGTTGCTCGGGGTTAGCGGACAAGAGACCCAGTACTTC. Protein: CASRLLGVSGQETQYF.

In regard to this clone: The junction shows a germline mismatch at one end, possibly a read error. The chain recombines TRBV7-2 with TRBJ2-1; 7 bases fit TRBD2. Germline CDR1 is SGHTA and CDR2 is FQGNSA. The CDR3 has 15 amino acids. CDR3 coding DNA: TGTGCCAGCAGCTGGCCCCGGCTAGCGGCCAATGGGCAGTTCTTC. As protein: CASSWPRLAANGQFF.

CDR3 region: CASSWAFGYTF. The CDR3 DNA reads as TGTGCCAGCAGCTGGGCCTTTGGCTACACCTTC. The chain links TRBV7-9 to TRBJ1-2; no reliable D call. CDR3 length equals 11 residues. From germline, CDR1 is SEHNR and CDR2 FQNEAQ (reference sequence). V lost 4 bases, J lost 7 bases, and 7 bases lay in between. The full variable domain, completed using reference TRBV7-9 and TRBJ1-2, is DTGVSQNPRHKITKRGQNVTFRCDPISEHNRLYWYRQTLGQGPEFLTYFQNEAQLEKSRLLSDRFSAERPKGSFSTLEIQRTEQGDSAMYLCASSWAFGYTFGSGTRLTVV.

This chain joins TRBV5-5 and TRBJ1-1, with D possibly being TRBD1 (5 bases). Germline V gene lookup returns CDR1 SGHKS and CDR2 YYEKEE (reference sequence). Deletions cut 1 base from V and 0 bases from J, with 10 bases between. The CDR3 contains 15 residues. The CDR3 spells CASSLSDSLNTEAFF. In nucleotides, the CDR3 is TGTGCCAGCAGCTTGTCCGACAGCTTGAACACTGAAGCTTTCTTT.

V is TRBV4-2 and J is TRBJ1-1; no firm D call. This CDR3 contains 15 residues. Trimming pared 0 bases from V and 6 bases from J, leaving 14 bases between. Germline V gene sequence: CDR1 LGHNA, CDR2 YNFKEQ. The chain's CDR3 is CASSQEVAASAEAFF. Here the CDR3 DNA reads TGTGCCAGCAGCCAAGAAGTCGCAGCGAGCGCTGAAGCTTTCTTT.

CDR3 loop: CASSLGVGGLGNTIYF. Here the CDR3 DNA reads TGTGCCAGCAGCTTAGGGGTCGGGGGGCTCGGAAACACCATATATTTT. The chain joins TRBV7-6 to TRBJ1-3; D might be TRBD1 (6 bases). V gave up 1 base and J gave up 4 bases, with 14 bases separating them. The germline CDR1 and CDR2 sequences are SGHVS and FNYEAQ. The CDR3 has 16 amino acids.

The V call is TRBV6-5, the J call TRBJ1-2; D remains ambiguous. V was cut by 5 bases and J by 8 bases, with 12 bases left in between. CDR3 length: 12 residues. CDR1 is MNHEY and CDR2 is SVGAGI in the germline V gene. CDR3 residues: CASSRPGGGYTF. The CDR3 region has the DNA TGTGCCAGCAGTCGGCCCGGCGGCGGCTACACCTTC.

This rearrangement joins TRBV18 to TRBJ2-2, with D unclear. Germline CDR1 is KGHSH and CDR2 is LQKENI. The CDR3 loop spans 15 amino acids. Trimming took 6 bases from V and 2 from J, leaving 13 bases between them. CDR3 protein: CASSWSLPNTGELFF. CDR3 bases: TGTGCCAGCTCGTGGAGTCTGCCTAACACCGGGGAGCTGTTTTTT.

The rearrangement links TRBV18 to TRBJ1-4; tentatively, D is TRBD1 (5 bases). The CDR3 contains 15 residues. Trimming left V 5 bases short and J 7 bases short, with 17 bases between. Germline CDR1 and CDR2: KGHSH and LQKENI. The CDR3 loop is CASSAASQGTEKLFF. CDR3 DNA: TGTGCCAGCTCAGCAGCATCCCAGGGCACTGAAAAACTGTTTTTT.

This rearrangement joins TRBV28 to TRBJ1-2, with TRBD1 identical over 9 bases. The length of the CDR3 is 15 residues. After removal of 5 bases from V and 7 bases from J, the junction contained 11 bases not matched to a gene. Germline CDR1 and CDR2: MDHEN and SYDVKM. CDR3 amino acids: CASSHGTGRISGYTF. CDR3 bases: TGTGCCAGCAGTCACGGGACAGGGCGGATCTCTGGCTACACCTTC.

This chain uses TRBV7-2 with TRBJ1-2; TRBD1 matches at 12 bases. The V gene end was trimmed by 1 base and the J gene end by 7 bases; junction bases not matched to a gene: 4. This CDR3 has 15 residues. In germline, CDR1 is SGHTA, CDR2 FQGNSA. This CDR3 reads CASSLGDRGRSGYTF. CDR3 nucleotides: TGTGCCAGCAGCTTAGGGGACAGGGGGCGGAGTGGCTACACCTTC.

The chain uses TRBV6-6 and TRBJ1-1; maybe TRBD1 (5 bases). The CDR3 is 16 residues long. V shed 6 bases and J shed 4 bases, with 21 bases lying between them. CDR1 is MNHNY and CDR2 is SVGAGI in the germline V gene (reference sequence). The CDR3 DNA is TGTGCCAGCAGCCACCCGGGTGGTGGGGGGAGCACTGAAGCTTTCTTT. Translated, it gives CASSHPGGGGSTEAFF.

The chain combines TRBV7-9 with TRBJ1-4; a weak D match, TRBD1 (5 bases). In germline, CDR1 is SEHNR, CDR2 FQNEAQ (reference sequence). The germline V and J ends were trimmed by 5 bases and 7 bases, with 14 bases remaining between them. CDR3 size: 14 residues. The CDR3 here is CASSLRGVAEKLFF. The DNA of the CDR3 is TGTGCCAGCAGCCTTAGGGGTGTGGCTGAAAAACTGTTTTTT.